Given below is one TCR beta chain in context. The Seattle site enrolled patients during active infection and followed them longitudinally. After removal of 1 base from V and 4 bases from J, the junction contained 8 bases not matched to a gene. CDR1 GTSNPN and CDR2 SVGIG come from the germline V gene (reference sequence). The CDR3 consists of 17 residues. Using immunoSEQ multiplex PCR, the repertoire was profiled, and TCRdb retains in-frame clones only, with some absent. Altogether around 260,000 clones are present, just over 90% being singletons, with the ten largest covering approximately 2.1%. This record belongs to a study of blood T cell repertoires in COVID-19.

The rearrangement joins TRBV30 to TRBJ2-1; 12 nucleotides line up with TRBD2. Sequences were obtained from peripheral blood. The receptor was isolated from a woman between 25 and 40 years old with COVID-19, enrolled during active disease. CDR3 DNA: TGTGCCTGGAGTGCCCCCGGACTAGCGGGGTCTTACAATGAGCAGTTCTTC. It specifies CAWSAPGLAGSYNEQFF.